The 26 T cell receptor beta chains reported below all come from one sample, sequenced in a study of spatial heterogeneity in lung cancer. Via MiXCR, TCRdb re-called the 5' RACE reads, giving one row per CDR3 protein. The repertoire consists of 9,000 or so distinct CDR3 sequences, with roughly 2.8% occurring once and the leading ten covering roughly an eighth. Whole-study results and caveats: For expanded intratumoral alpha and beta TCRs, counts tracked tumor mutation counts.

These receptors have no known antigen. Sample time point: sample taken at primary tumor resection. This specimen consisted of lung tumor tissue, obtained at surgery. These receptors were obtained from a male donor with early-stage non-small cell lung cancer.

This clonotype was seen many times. Written as DNA, the CDR3 is TGTGCCAGCAGTTCCCCCGGAGACGCCCCTTCAGCCGCAAATGAAAAACTGTTTTTT. Amino acids: CASSSPGDAPSAANEKLFF. The chain links TRBV2 to TRBJ1-4; D gene ambiguous. This CDR3 comprises 19 residues. The V gene lost 5 bases and the J gene lost 5 bases, with 27 bases spanning the gap. CDR1 is SNHLY, CDR2 FYNNEI, per germline.

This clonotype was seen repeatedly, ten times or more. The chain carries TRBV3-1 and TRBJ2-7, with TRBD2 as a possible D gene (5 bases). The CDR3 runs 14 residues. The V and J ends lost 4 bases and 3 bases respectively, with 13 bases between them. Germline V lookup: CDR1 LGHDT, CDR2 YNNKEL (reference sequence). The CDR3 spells CASSLSGSSYEQYF. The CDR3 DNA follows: TGTGCCAGCAGCCTATCGGGATCCAGCTACGAGCAGTACTTC.

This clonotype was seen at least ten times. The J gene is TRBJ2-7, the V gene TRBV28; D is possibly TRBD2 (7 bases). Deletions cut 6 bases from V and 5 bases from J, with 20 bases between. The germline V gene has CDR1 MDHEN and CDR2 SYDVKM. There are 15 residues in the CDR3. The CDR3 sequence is CASSSHGGAKNEQYF. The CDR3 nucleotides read TGTGCCAGCAGCAGTCATGGGGGGGCGAAGAACGAGCAGTACTTC.

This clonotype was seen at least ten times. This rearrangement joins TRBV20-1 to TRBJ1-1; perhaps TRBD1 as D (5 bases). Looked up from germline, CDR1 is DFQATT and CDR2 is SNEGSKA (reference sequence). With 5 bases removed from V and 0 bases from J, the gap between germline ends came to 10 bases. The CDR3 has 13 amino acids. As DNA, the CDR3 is TGCAGTGCTGAGACAGCTTTGAACACTGAAGCTTTCTTT. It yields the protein CSAETALNTEAFF.

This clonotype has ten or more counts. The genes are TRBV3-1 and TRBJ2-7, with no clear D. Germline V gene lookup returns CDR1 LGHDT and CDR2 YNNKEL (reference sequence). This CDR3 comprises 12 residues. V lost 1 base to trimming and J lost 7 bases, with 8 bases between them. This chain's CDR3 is CASSQGSGEQYF. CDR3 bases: TGTGCCAGCAGCCAAGGATCCGGGGAGCAGTACTTC.

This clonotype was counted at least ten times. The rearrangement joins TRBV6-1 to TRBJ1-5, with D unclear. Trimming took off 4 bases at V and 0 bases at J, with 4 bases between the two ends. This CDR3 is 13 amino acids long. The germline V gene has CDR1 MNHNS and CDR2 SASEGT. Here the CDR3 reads CASSVSSNQPQHF. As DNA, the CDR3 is TGTGCCAGCAGTGTTAGTAGCAATCAGCCCCAGCATTTT.

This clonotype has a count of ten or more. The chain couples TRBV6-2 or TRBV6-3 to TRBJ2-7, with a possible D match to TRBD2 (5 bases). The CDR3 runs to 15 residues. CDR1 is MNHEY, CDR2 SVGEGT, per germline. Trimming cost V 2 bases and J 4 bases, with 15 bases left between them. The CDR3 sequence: CASSYGGHLLYEQYF. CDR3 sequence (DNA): TGTGCCAGCAGTTACGGCGGGCACCTACTTTACGAGCAGTACTTC.

CDR3: CASTPGLAGGPQETQYF. The CDR3 nucleotides are TGCGCCAGCACCCCGGGACTAGCGGGGGGACCGCAAGAGACCCAGTACTTC. This rearrangement joins TRBV5-1 to TRBJ2-5, with TRBD2 identical over 15 bases. CDR3 size: 17 residues. In germline, CDR1 is SGHRS, CDR2 YFSETQ. Trimming took 6 bases from V and 2 from J; bases not matched to a gene: 8.

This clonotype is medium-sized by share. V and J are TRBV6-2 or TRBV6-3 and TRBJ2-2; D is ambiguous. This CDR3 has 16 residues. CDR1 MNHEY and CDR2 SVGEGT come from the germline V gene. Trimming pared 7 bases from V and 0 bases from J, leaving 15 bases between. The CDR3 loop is CASIEETPTNTGELFF. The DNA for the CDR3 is TGTGCCAGCATTGAGGAGACGCCCACGAACACCGGGGAGCTGTTTTTT.

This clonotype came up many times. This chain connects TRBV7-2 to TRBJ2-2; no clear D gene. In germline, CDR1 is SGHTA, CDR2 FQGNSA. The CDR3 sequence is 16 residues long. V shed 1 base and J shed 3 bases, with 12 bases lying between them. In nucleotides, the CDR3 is TGTGCCAGCAGCTTAGGAAATTCAGGACACACCGGGGAGCTGTTTTTT. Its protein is CASSLGNSGHTGELFF. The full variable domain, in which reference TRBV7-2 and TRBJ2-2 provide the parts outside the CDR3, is GAGVSQSPSNKVTEKGKDVELRCDPISGHTALYWYRQSLGQGLEFLIYFQGNSAPDKSGLPSDRFSAERTGGSVSTLTIQRTQQEDSAVYLCASSLGNSGHTGELFFGEGSRLTVL.

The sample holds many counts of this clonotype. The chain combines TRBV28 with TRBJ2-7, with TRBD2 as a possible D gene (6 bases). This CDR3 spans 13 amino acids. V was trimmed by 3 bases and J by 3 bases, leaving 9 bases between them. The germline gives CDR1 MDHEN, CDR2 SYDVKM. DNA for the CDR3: TGTGCCAGCAGTTTGGAGGGGAGCTACGAGCAGTACTTC. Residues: CASSLEGSYEQYF. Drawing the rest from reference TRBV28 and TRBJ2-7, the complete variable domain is DVKVTQSSRYLVKRTGEKVFLECVQDMDHENMFWYRQDPGLGLRLIYFSYDVKMKEKGDIPEGYSVSREKKERFSLILESASTNQTSMYLCASSLEGSYEQYFGPGTRLTVT.

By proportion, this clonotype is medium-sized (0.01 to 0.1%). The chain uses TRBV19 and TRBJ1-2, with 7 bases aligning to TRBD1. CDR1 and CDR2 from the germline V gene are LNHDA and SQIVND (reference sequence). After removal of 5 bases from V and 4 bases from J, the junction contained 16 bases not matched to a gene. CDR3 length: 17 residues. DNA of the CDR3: TGTGCCAGTAGTTTACAATCCGGGACAGTCAACCCCTATGGCTACACCTTC. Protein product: CASSLQSGTVNPYGYTF.

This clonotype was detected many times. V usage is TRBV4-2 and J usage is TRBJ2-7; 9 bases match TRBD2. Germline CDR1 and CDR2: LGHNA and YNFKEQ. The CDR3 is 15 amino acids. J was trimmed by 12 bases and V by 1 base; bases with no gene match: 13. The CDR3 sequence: CASSQVGLAGRAPYF. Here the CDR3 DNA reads TGTGCCAGCAGCCAAGTCGGCCTAGCGGGGCGTGCCCCGTACTTC.

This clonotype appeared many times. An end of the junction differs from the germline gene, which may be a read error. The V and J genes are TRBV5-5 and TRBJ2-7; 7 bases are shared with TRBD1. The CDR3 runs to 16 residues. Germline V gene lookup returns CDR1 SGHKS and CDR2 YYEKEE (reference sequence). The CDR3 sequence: CASSLSGTANSRLVDF. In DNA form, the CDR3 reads TGTGCCAGCAGCCTCTCCGGGACAGCGAACTCGCGTTTGGTTGACTTC.

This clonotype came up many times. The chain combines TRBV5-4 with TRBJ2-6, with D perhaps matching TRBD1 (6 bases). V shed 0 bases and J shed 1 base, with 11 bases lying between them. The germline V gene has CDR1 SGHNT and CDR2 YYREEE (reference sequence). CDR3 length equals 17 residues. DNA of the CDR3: TGTGCCAGCAGCTTGGATTCTACAGGGTCTGGGGCCAACGTCCTGACTTTC. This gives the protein CASSLDSTGSGANVLTF.

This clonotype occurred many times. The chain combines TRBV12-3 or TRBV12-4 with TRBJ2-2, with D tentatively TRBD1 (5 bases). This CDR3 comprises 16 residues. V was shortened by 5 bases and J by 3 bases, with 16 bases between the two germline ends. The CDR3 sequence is CASSRKGATDTGELFF. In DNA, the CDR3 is TGTGCCAGCAGTCGAAAAGGGGCGACGGACACCGGGGAGCTGTTTTTT.

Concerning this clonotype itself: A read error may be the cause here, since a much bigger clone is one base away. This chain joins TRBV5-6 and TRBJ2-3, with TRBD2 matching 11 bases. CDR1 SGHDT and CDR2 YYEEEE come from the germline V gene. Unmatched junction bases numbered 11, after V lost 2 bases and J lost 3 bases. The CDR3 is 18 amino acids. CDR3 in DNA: TGTGCCAGCAGCTTCCTGGTTAGCGGGGGGGCCGGAACAGATACGCAGTATTTT. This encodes CASSFLVSGGAGTDTQYF.

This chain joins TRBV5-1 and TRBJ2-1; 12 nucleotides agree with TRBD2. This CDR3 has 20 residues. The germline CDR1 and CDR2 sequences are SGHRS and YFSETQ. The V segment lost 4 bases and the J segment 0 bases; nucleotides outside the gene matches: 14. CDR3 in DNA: TGCGCCAGCAGCCCCGGGACAGGGACGACTAGCGGGGGCTCCTACAATGAGCAGTTCTTC. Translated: CASSPGTGTTSGGSYNEQFF.

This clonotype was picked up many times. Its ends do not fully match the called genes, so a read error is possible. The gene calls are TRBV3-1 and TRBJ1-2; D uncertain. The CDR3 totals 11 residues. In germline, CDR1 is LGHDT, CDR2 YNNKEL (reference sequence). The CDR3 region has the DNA TGTGCCAGCAGCCGCGGAGGAATTTCCCTCTTC. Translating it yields CASSRGGISLF.

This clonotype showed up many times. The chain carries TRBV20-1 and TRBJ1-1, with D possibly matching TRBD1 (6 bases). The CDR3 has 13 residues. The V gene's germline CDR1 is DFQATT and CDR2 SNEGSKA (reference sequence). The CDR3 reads CSAGTKMNTEAFF. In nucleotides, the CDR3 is TGCAGCGCGGGGACAAAGATGAACACTGAAGCTTTCTTT.

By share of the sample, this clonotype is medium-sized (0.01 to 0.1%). In DNA form, the CDR3 reads TGTGCCAGCAGGTCCGGACAGGAGAACACTGAAGCTTTCTTT. This encodes CASRSGQENTEAFF. This chain joins TRBV12-3 or TRBV12-4 and TRBJ1-1; 7 bases align to TRBD1. The CDR3 loop spans 14 amino acids. The J segment lost 1 base and the V segment lost 6 bases, leaving 5 bases of the junction unmatched.

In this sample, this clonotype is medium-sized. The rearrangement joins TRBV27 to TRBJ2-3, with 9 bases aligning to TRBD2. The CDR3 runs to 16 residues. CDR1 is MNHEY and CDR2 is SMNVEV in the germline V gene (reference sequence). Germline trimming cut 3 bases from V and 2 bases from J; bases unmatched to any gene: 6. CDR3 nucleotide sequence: TGTGCCAGCAGTTTTCTGGCGGGGGGGCTCACAGATACGCAGTATTTT. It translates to CASSFLAGGLTDTQYF.

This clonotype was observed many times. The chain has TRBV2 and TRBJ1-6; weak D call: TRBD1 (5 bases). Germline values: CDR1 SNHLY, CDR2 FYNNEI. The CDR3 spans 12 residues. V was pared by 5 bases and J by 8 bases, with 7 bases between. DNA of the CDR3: TGTGCCAGCAGTAGGGACGATTCACCCCTCCACTTT. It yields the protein CASSRDDSPLHF.

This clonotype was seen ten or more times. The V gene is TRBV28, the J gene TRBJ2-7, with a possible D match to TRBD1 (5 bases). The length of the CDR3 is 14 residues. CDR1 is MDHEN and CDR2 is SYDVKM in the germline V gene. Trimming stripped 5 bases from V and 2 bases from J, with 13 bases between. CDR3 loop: CASSIPRAPYEQYF. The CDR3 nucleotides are TGTGCCAGCAGTATTCCCAGGGCCCCCTACGAGCAGTACTTC.

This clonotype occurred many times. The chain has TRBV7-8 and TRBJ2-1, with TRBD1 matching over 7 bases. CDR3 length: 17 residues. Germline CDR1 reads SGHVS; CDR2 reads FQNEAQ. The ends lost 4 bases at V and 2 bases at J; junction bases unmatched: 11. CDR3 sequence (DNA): TGTGCCAGCAGCTCAACTTCCGGGACAGCGCCCTACAATGAGCAGTTCTTC. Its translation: CASSSTSGTAPYNEQFF.

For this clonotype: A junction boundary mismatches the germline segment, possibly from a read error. In DNA form, the CDR3 reads TGCGCCAGCGGCTTGGAAGGACGGGAGCAGCCCCAGAATTTT. As protein: CASGLEGREQPQNF. The chain employs TRBV5-1 and TRBJ1-5, with D unresolved. Germline V gene lookup returns CDR1 SGHRS and CDR2 YFSETQ. There are 14 residues in the CDR3.